This is a list of T cell receptor beta chains from one sample in a study of cytomegalovirus exposure and HLA in healthy donors. The table came from immunoSEQ multiplex PCR; TCRdb's copy has only in-frame clones and leaves some out. The sample yields about 190,000 clones, 77% seen once. Source material: PBMCs. These receptors were taken from a woman aged 25 to 39 in good health and CMV-seropositive. Both conserved end residues are part of each CDR3. Fields, in order: CDR3 protein, CDR3 DNA, V gene, D gene, J gene, clone size. A D gene is named only where the DNA matches it firmly. A clone size is listed for some rows: how often the clone was seen (once, few, many), or a class if it is expanded.

CDR3 protein: CSVGLRLATYNEQFF
CDR3 DNA: TGCAGCGTTGGACTGAGACTGGCGACCTACAATGAGCAGTTCTTC
V gene: TRBV29-1
D gene: -
J gene: TRBJ2-1
clone size: -

CDR3 protein: CASSPSGGGYNEQFF
CDR3 DNA: TGTGCCAGCAGCCCCTCTGGCGGGGGGTACAATGAGCAGTTCTTC
V gene: TRBV7-2
D gene: TRBD2
J gene: TRBJ2-1
clone size: -

CDR3 protein: CASSSFYTGELFF
CDR3 DNA: TGTGCCAGCAGCTCCTTCTACACCGGGGAGCTGTTTTTT
V gene: TRBV7-3
D gene: -
J gene: TRBJ2-2
clone size: -

CDR3 protein: CAWKGEGPTQYF
CDR3 DNA: TGTGCCTGGAAAGGGGAAGGGCCGACCCAGTACTTC
V gene: TRBV30
D gene: -
J gene: TRBJ2-5
clone size: -

CDR3 protein: CASRYQDGANTEAFF
CDR3 DNA: TGTGCCAGCAGGTACCAAGATGGGGCCAACACTGAAGCTTTCTTT
V gene: TRBV28
D gene: -
J gene: TRBJ1-1
clone size: -

CDR3 protein: CATSRGTSGSADTQYF
CDR3 DNA: TGTGCCACCAGCAGGGGGACTAGCGGGAGCGCAGATACGCAGTATTTT
V gene: TRBV15
D gene: TRBD2
J gene: TRBJ2-3
clone size: -

CDR3 protein: CASSLTRDRHMNAEAFF
CDR3 DNA: TGCGCCAGCAGCCTCACCCGGGACAGACACATGAACGCTGAAGCTTTCTTT
V gene: TRBV5-1
D gene: TRBD1
J gene: TRBJ1-1
clone size: -

CDR3 protein: CASSVKPGYNEQFF
CDR3 DNA: TGTGCCAGCAGCGTAAAACCGGGCTACAATGAGCAGTTCTTC
V gene: TRBV9
D gene: -
J gene: TRBJ2-1
clone size: -

CDR3 protein: CASSLPGLAGDEQYF
CDR3 DNA: TGTGCCAGCAGTTTGCCAGGACTAGCGGGTGACGAGCAGTACTTC
V gene: TRBV28
D gene: TRBD2
J gene: TRBJ2-7
clone size: -

CDR3 protein: CASSSVIQGPLGNEQFF
CDR3 DNA: TGTGCCAGCAGCTCCGTGATTCAGGGGCCCTTGGGGAATGAGCAGTTCTTC
V gene: TRBV7-3
D gene: -
J gene: TRBJ2-1
clone size: -

CDR3 protein: CASSCPQGLCGGYTF
CDR3 DNA: TGTGCCAGCAGTTGCCCTCAGGGATTGTGTGGGGGCTACACCTTC
V gene: TRBV6-5
D gene: -
J gene: TRBJ1-2
clone size: -

CDR3 protein: CASSPLGTGESEQYF
CDR3 DNA: TGTGCCAGCAGTCCGTTGGGGACAGGGGAGTCCGAGCAGTACTTC
V gene: TRBV27
D gene: TRBD1
J gene: TRBJ2-7
clone size: -

CDR3 protein: CASSQRQAINQPQHF
CDR3 DNA: TGCGCCAGCAGCCAACGTCAGGCAATCAATCAGCCCCAGCATTTT
V gene: TRBV4-1
D gene: -
J gene: TRBJ1-5
clone size: once

CDR3 protein: CASSLGTGGNGYTF
CDR3 DNA: TGTGCCAGCAGTTTAGGGACAGGCGGAAATGGCTACACCTTC
V gene: TRBV7-2
D gene: TRBD1
J gene: TRBJ1-2
clone size: few

CDR3 protein: CASSLEAAGEYNEQFF
CDR3 DNA: TGTGCCAGCAGCTTGGAAGCAGCGGGGGAGTACAATGAGCAGTTCTTC
V gene: TRBV5-6
D gene: TRBD2
J gene: TRBJ2-1
clone size: once

CDR3 protein: CASSRTSGASDTQYF
CDR3 DNA: TGTGCCAGCAGCCGGACTAGCGGTGCCTCGGATACGCAGTATTTT
V gene: TRBV5-4
D gene: TRBD2
J gene: TRBJ2-3
clone size: -

CDR3 protein: CASTKVAGPNNEKLFF
CDR3 DNA: TGTGCCAGCACCAAAGTAGCGGGCCCCAATAATGAAAAACTGTTTTTT
V gene: TRBV21-1
D gene: -
J gene: TRBJ1-4
clone size: -

CDR3 protein: CASSDSRQGAGELFF
CDR3 DNA: TGTGCCAGCAGTGATTCTCGACAGGGGGCCGGGGAGCTGTTTTTT
V gene: TRBV2
D gene: TRBD1
J gene: TRBJ2-2
clone size: few

CDR3 protein: CSAGSGDTQYF
CDR3 DNA: TGCAGTGCTGGTAGCGGGGATACGCAGTATTTT
V gene: TRBV20-1
D gene: TRBD2
J gene: TRBJ2-3
clone size: -

CDR3 protein: CSVEDRQGVYGYTF
CDR3 DNA: TGCAGCGTTGAAGATCGACAGGGGGTCTATGGCTACACCTTC
V gene: TRBV29-1
D gene: TRBD1
J gene: TRBJ1-2
clone size: few

CDR3 protein: CATSSSRGNQPQHF
CDR3 DNA: TGTGCCACCAGCAGTAGTAGGGGGAATCAGCCCCAGCATTTT
V gene: TRBV15
D gene: -
J gene: TRBJ1-5
clone size: -

CDR3 protein: CASSQALGLEKLFF
CDR3 DNA: TGCGCCAGCAGCCAAGCTCTCGGTCTCGAAAAACTGTTTTTT
V gene: TRBV4-1
D gene: -
J gene: TRBJ1-4
clone size: -

CDR3 protein: CASSPAGTGGTDTQYF
CDR3 DNA: TGTGCCAGCTCACCAGCCGGGACAGGGGGCACAGATACGCAGTATTTT
V gene: TRBV18
D gene: TRBD1
J gene: TRBJ2-3
clone size: -

CDR3 protein: CASSLDPSFYEQYF
CDR3 DNA: TGTGCCAGCAGCTTAGACCCTAGTTTCTACGAGCAGTACTTC
V gene: TRBV7-2
D gene: -
J gene: TRBJ2-7
clone size: -

CDR3 protein: CASSLLTGGWETQYF
CDR3 DNA: TGTGCCAGCAGCTTATTGACAGGGGGCTGGGAGACCCAGTACTTC
V gene: TRBV7-2
D gene: TRBD1
J gene: TRBJ2-5
clone size: -

CDR3 protein: CASRGKTSGVNNEQFF
CDR3 DNA: TGTGCCAGCAGGGGTAAGACTAGCGGGGTTAACAATGAGCAGTTCTTC
V gene: TRBV2
D gene: TRBD2
J gene: TRBJ2-1
clone size: -

CDR3 protein: CASRLASGRTEAFF
CDR3 DNA: TGTGCCAGCAGACTTGCTTCGGGGAGGACTGAAGCTTTCTTT
V gene: TRBV6-1
D gene: -
J gene: TRBJ1-1
clone size: once

CDR3 protein: CSVEVGGHEQYF
CDR3 DNA: TGCAGCGTTGAAGTGGGGGGGCACGAGCAGTACTTC
V gene: TRBV29-1
D gene: -
J gene: TRBJ2-7
clone size: -

CDR3 protein: CASSIYPGALGTIGYTF
CDR3 DNA: TGTGCCAGTAGTATTTATCCGGGGGCGCTTGGGACTATAGGCTACACCTTC
V gene: TRBV19
D gene: -
J gene: TRBJ1-2
clone size: -

CDR3 protein: CASSLDRGSRYTF
CDR3 DNA: TGTGCCAGCAGCCTGGACAGGGGGTCTCGCTACACCTTC
V gene: TRBV5-4
D gene: TRBD1
J gene: TRBJ1-2
clone size: -

CDR3 protein: CASSVQGYNTEAFF
CDR3 DNA: TGCGCCAGCAGCGTACAGGGATATAACACTGAAGCTTTCTTT
V gene: TRBV5-1
D gene: -
J gene: TRBJ1-1
clone size: -

CDR3 protein: CATSLGGTEAFF
CDR3 DNA: TGTGCCACCTCTCTCGGGGGCACTGAAGCTTTCTTT
V gene: TRBV11-2
D gene: -
J gene: TRBJ1-1
clone size: -

CDR3 protein: CASSPDRSNGYTF
CDR3 DNA: TGTGCCAGCAGCCCGGACAGGTCGAATGGCTACACCTTC
V gene: TRBV5-4
D gene: TRBD1
J gene: TRBJ1-2
clone size: -

CDR3 protein: CASRDIEPTDTQYF
CDR3 DNA: TGTGCCAGCAGGGACATCGAACCCACAGATACGCAGTATTTT
V gene: TRBV5-4
D gene: -
J gene: TRBJ2-3
clone size: -

CDR3 protein: CASLGLAGGRQFF
CDR3 DNA: TGTGCCAGCCTGGGACTAGCGGGAGGTAGGCAGTTCTTC
V gene: TRBV21-1
D gene: -
J gene: TRBJ2-1
clone size: -

CDR3 protein: CASSVPTGNTGELFF
CDR3 DNA: TGCGCCAGCAGCGTACCGACAGGGAACACCGGGGAGCTGTTTTTT
V gene: TRBV5-1
D gene: -
J gene: TRBJ2-2
clone size: -

CDR3 protein: CASSSAGTSRETQYF
CDR3 DNA: TGTGCCAGCAGTTCTGCCGGGACTAGTCGAGAGACCCAGTACTTC
V gene: TRBV6-1
D gene: TRBD2
J gene: TRBJ2-5
clone size: -

CDR3 protein: CSATDNEQFF
CDR3 DNA: TGCAGTGCTACCGACAATGAGCAGTTCTTC
V gene: TRBV20-1
D gene: -
J gene: TRBJ2-1
clone size: -

CDR3 protein: CASSQDFGTSGSNEQFF
CDR3 DNA: TGCGCCAGCAGCCAAGATTTCGGGACTAGCGGGAGCAATGAGCAGTTCTTC
V gene: TRBV4-3
D gene: TRBD2
J gene: TRBJ2-1
clone size: once

CDR3 protein: CASRRRQTDTQYF
CDR3 DNA: TGTGCCAGTAGGAGGAGACAGACGGATACGCAGTATTTT
V gene: TRBV19
D gene: -
J gene: TRBJ2-3
clone size: few

CDR3 protein: CASSPRATGTWGEAFF
CDR3 DNA: TGTGCCAGCAGCCCCAGGGCCACAGGAACATGGGGTGAAGCTTTCTTT
V gene: TRBV7-9
D gene: -
J gene: TRBJ1-1
clone size: few

CDR3 protein: CASSSRLAITETQYF
CDR3 DNA: TGTGCCAGCTCATCCCGACTAGCTATAACCGAGACCCAGTACTTC
V gene: TRBV18
D gene: TRBD2
J gene: TRBJ2-5
clone size: -

CDR3 protein: CASRRFSSWDRGNNEQFF
CDR3 DNA: TGTGCCAGCAGGAGATTTAGCAGCTGGGACAGGGGAAACAATGAGCAGTTCTTC
V gene: TRBV2
D gene: TRBD1
J gene: TRBJ2-1
clone size: few

CDR3 protein: CASSLGGAVNYGYTF
CDR3 DNA: TGTGCCAGCAGCTTAGGGGGCGCGGTTAACTATGGCTACACCTTC
V gene: TRBV5-4
D gene: TRBD1
J gene: TRBJ1-2
clone size: -

CDR3 protein: CASSVVHTGYNEQFF
CDR3 DNA: TGTGCCAGCAGCGTAGTCCACACGGGCTACAATGAGCAGTTCTTC
V gene: TRBV9
D gene: -
J gene: TRBJ2-1
clone size: -

CDR3 protein: CASSEVLAGVRSYEQYF
CDR3 DNA: TGTGCCAGCAGTGAAGTACTAGCGGGGGTCCGCTCCTACGAGCAGTACTTC
V gene: TRBV2
D gene: TRBD2
J gene: TRBJ2-7
clone size: -

CDR3 protein: CASSFPPGEGQPQHF
CDR3 DNA: TGTGCCAGCAGTTTCCCTCCAGGGGAAGGACAGCCCCAGCATTTT
V gene: TRBV28
D gene: -
J gene: TRBJ1-5
clone size: -

CDR3 protein: CATSGGQGLREAFF
CDR3 DNA: TGTGCCACCAGCGGTGGACAGGGGCTCAGGGAAGCTTTCTTT
V gene: TRBV15
D gene: TRBD1
J gene: TRBJ1-1
clone size: -

CDR3 protein: CASSFDMDGYTF
CDR3 DNA: TGTGCCAGCAGCTTTGACATGGATGGCTACACCTTC
V gene: TRBV7-9
D gene: -
J gene: TRBJ1-2
clone size: -

CDR3 protein: CASSEAVTSTDTQYF
CDR3 DNA: TGTGCCAGCAGTGAAGCGGTAACAAGCACAGATACGCAGTATTTT
V gene: TRBV2
D gene: -
J gene: TRBJ2-3
clone size: -

CDR3 protein: CASSLEQGSGNTIYF
CDR3 DNA: TGCGCCAGCAGCTTGGAACAGGGCTCTGGAAACACCATATATTTT
V gene: TRBV5-1
D gene: -
J gene: TRBJ1-3
clone size: -

CDR3 protein: CASLRFTGVPGELFF
CDR3 DNA: TGTGCCAGCTTGCGCTTCACAGGGGTTCCCGGGGAGCTGTTTTTT
V gene: TRBV7-9
D gene: TRBD1
J gene: TRBJ2-2
clone size: -

CDR3 protein: CASSFRQGIAGYTF
CDR3 DNA: TGTGCCAGCAGTTTCCGACAGGGGATCGCTGGCTACACCTTC
V gene: TRBV27
D gene: TRBD1
J gene: TRBJ1-2
clone size: few

CDR3 protein: CASTLARGPNSPLHF
CDR3 DNA: TGTGCCAGCACTCTTGCCAGGGGGCCCAATTCACCCCTCCACTTT
V gene: TRBV6-1
D gene: TRBD1
J gene: TRBJ1-6
clone size: -

CDR3 protein: CASSLAVDRALSGYTF
CDR3 DNA: TGTGCCAGCAGCTTAGCGGTGGACAGGGCCCTATCTGGCTACACCTTC
V gene: TRBV7-8
D gene: TRBD1
J gene: TRBJ1-2
clone size: -

CDR3 protein: CASSHQRATSTGELFF
CDR3 DNA: TGTGCCAGCAGCCACCAGCGGGCTACTTCCACCGGGGAGCTGTTTTTT
V gene: TRBV7-6
D gene: -
J gene: TRBJ2-2
clone size: -

CDR3 protein: CASSVDLFQETQYF
CDR3 DNA: TGTGCCAGCAGCGTAGATCTGTTCCAAGAGACCCAGTACTTC
V gene: TRBV9
D gene: -
J gene: TRBJ2-5
clone size: -

CDR3 protein: CASSFGQGASETQYF
CDR3 DNA: TGTGCCAGCAGCTTCGGACAGGGGGCATCAGAGACCCAGTACTTC
V gene: TRBV7-2
D gene: TRBD1
J gene: TRBJ2-5
clone size: -